Shown below are 31 T cell receptor beta chains from a single sample sequenced in a study of OX40 agonist ivuxolimab in advanced cancers. TCRdb keeps only in-frame clones here, not all; method: immunoSEQ multiplex PCR. This sample has some 66,000 clones, with around four fifths found just once. The source was CD4+ or CD8+ T cells sorted from blood, collected in a trial of the OX40 agonist ivuxolimab. These receptors came from an adult with an advanced solid tumor such as melanoma, head and neck, liver or kidney cancer.

The chain is built from TRBV5-1 and TRBJ2-6; tentatively, D is TRBD2 (5 bases). The CDR3 runs 16 residues. Looked up from germline, CDR1 is SGHRS and CDR2 is YFSETQ. V lost 0 bases and J 0 bases, leaving 7 bases between the germline ends. The DNA of the CDR3 is TGCGCCAGCAGCTTGGTGGCGGGCTCTGGGGCCAACGTCCTGACTTTC. Translating gives CASSLVAGSGANVLTF.

The gene calls are TRBV28 and TRBJ2-2; D is unresolved. V was shortened by 11 bases and J by 1 base, with 20 bases between the two germline ends. The germline V gene encodes CDR1 MDHEN and CDR2 SYDVKM. The CDR3 runs to 16 residues. The CDR3 sequence is CAGARAKQQNTGELFF. The DNA for the CDR3 is TGTGCCGGCGCTCGGGCGAAACAACAGAACACCGGGGAGCTGTTTTTT.

The rearrangement links TRBV2 to TRBJ2-7; TRBD2 aligns across 7 bases. The germline V gene encodes CDR1 SNHLY and CDR2 FYNNEI. This CDR3 is 18 amino acids long. The J segment lost 3 bases and the V segment lost 3 bases, leaving 17 bases of the junction unmatched. The CDR3, as DNA: TGTGCCAGCAGTGATCAGGCGGGAGTGGCAGGGCTAATCTACGAGCAGTACTTC. It is translated as CASSDQAGVAGLIYEQYF.

This clone came up once. The J gene is TRBJ1-6, the V gene TRBV11-1; D call uncertain. CDR1 and CDR2 from the germline V gene are SGHAT and FQDESV (reference sequence). CDR3 length: 15 residues. V was shortened by 1 base and J by 7 bases, with 11 bases between the two germline ends. The CDR3 DNA reads TGTGCCAGCAGCTTAGGCGGGAAGAGAAATTCACCCCTCCACTTT. This gives the protein CASSLGGKRNSPLHF.

The chain has TRBV2 and TRBJ2-3; no clear D gene. The germline V gene encodes CDR1 SNHLY and CDR2 FYNNEI. The CDR3 contains 16 residues. Trimming removed 2 bases from V and 1 base from J, with 13 bases in between. The CDR3 sequence is CASSETPSSGTDTQYF. The CDR3 nucleotides are TGTGCCAGCAGTGAAACTCCTAGTTCTGGCACAGATACGCAGTATTTT.

The V and J genes are TRBV23-1 and TRBJ2-2; the D gene is possibly TRBD2 (6 bases). TRBV23-1 qualifies as an ORF whose function is uncertain. This CDR3 is built from 16 residues. V gave up 0 bases and J gave up 6 bases, with 14 bases separating them. The CDR3 sequence is CASSQSCGGIAGELFF. The CDR3 DNA reads TGCGCCAGCAGTCAATCGTGTGGGGGGATCGCCGGGGAGCTGTTTTTT.

The V and J genes are TRBV4-2 and TRBJ2-7; TRBD2 aligns across 7 bases. The length of the CDR3 is 15 residues. Germline V gene data show CDR1 as LGHNA and CDR2 as YNFKEQ. With V trimmed by 1 base and J by 3 bases, 6 bases remained unmatched. CDR3 amino acids: CASSQGSSGDYEQYF. CDR3 nucleotide sequence: TGTGCCAGCAGCCAAGGCAGCAGCGGGGACTACGAGCAGTACTTC.

V and J are TRBV28 and TRBJ2-2, with D perhaps TRBD1 or TRBD2 (5 bases each). This CDR3 contains 17 residues. The V gene's germline CDR1 is MDHEN and CDR2 SYDVKM. V was pared by 5 bases and J by 8 bases, with 24 bases between. The CDR3 reads CASSRARDGNTRGELFF. CDR3 nucleotides: TGTGCCAGCAGTCGAGCACGGGACGGAAATACCCGAGGGGAGCTGTTTTTT.

This clone appeared once. The chain uses TRBV7-2 and TRBJ2-7; 7 nucleotides align to TRBD2. The CDR3 length is 16 residues. J gave up 4 bases and V 1 base, and 10 bases lay outside the gene matches. Per the germline V gene, CDR1 is SGHTA and CDR2 is FQGNSA. The CDR3 is CASSLDRGGGQYEQYF. The CDR3 DNA follows: TGTGCCAGCAGCTTAGATCGCGGGGGAGGGCAGTACGAGCAGTACTTC.

The CDR3 is CASSIYSSTNEKLFF. In DNA, the CDR3 is TGTGCCAGTAGTATTTACTCCTCAACTAATGAAAAACTGTTTTTT. This chain joins TRBV19 and TRBJ1-4; D gene ambiguous. Trimming took off 3 bases at V and 0 bases at J, with 8 bases between the two ends. Germline CDR1 is LNHDA and CDR2 is SQIVND (reference sequence). The CDR3 extends over 15 amino acids.

About this clone itself: Other DNA sequences in the same sample also yield this CDR3. The CDR3 region has the DNA TGCGCCAGCAGCCCCCGGAAAGGATACGAGCAGTACTTC. Its protein is CASSPRKGYEQYF. The gene calls are TRBV21-1 and TRBJ2-7. TRBV21-1 is recorded as a pseudogene. This CDR3 is built from 13 residues.

V and J are TRBV28 and TRBJ2-1, with a weak D call TRBD2 (6 bases). With 6 bases removed from V and 2 bases from J, the gap between germline ends came to 14 bases. Germline CDR1 reads MDHEN; CDR2 reads SYDVKM. There are 15 residues in the CDR3. CDR3 DNA: TGTGCCAGCAGGGATAGCGGTTCAGCCTACAATGAGCAGTTCTTC. Protein sequence: CASRDSGSAYNEQFF.

This rearrangement joins TRBV30 to TRBJ1-2; the match to TRBD1 covers 8 bases. With 0 bases clipped from V and 2 bases from J, the junction kept 5 bases outside the gene matches. The CDR3 spans 15 residues. Germline lookup yields CDR1 GTSNPN and CDR2 SVGIG (reference sequence). The CDR3 region has the DNA TGTGCCTGGAGTGTGAAGAGGACAGGGAACTATGGCTACACCTTC. This gives the protein CAWSVKRTGNYGYTF.

A remark on this clone: One end of the junction does not line up with germline, which may come from a read error. The V call is TRBV15, the J call TRBJ1-4; D unclear. Looked up from germline, CDR1 is LNHNV and CDR2 is YYDKDF (reference sequence). This CDR3 has 16 residues. CDR3 region: CATSREPRASNEKLFF. CDR3 nucleotides: TGTGCCACCAGCCGAGAGCCCCGGGCCTCTAATGAAAAACTGTTTTTT.

The chain links TRBV19 to TRBJ2-3; TRBD2 matches 9 bases. This CDR3 is 16 amino acids long. Germline-derived CDR1 and CDR2 are LNHDA and SQIVND (reference sequence). J gave up 4 bases and V 9 bases, and 14 bases lay outside the gene matches. This chain's CDR3 is CASTGFKAGGADTQYF. CDR3 nucleotide sequence: TGTGCCAGCACAGGCTTCAAAGCGGGAGGAGCAGATACGCAGTATTTT.

V gene TRBV5-1 combines with J gene TRBJ2-7; 11 nucleotides line up with TRBD1. This CDR3 is 16 amino acids long. Germline V gene sequence: CDR1 SGHRS, CDR2 YFSETQ. The V and J ends lost 1 base and 3 bases, in that order; junction bases with no gene match: 6. The CDR3 region is CASSLPGTGGLYEQYF. CDR3 nucleotides: TGCGCCAGCAGCTTGCCAGGGACAGGGGGGCTCTACGAGCAGTACTTC. The variable domain in full, completed from reference TRBV5-1 and TRBJ2-7, reads KAGVTQTPRYLIKTRGQQVTLSCSPISGHRSVSWYQQTPGQGLQFLFEYFSETQRNKGNFPGRFSGRQFSNSRSEMNVSTLELGDSALYLCASSLPGTGGLYEQYFGPGTRLTVT.

The CDR3: CASSPGQGAETQYF. The DNA for the CDR3 is TGTGCCAGCAGCCCGGGACAGGGGGCAGAGACCCAGTACTTC. This rearrangement joins TRBV5-4 to TRBJ2-5, with TRBD1 matching 12 bases. This CDR3 spans 14 amino acids. The germline V gene has CDR1 SGHNT and CDR2 YYREEE (reference sequence). Trimming took 4 bases from V and 4 from J; bases not matched to a gene: 2.

V and J are TRBV7-2 and TRBJ1-3; D is unclear. Trimming pared 5 bases from V and 0 bases from J, leaving 17 bases between. CDR1 is SGHTA and CDR2 is FQGNSA in the germline V gene. The CDR3 is 17 residues long. CDR3 nucleotide sequence: TGTGCCAGCAGCGTCATATGGCCCTCCGTCTCTGGAAACACCATATATTTT. The encoded protein is CASSVIWPSVSGNTIYF.

The rearrangement links TRBV29-1 to TRBJ1-2; D is perhaps TRBD1 (5 bases). Trimming stripped 0 bases from V and 8 bases from J, with 7 bases between. Germline V gene sequence: CDR1 SQVTM, CDR2 ANQGSEA. The CDR3 is 11 amino acids. The DNA for the CDR3 is TGCAGCGTTGAAGAGGGGGGAGGCTACACCTTC. It specifies CSVEEGGGYTF.

This sequence joins TRBV7-2 and TRBJ2-3; no firm D call. Germline V gene lookup returns CDR1 SGHTA and CDR2 FQGNSA. The CDR3 has 16 amino acids. The V gene lost 3 bases and the J gene lost 0 bases, with 13 bases spanning the gap. CDR3 protein: CASSFRPISSTDTQYF. In nucleotides, the CDR3 is TGTGCCAGCAGCTTCCGTCCAATCTCTAGCACAGATACGCAGTATTTT.

The rearrangement links TRBV7-3 to TRBJ2-7, with TRBD2 as a possible D gene (6 bases). The germline gives CDR1 SGHTA, CDR2 FQGTGA. Trimming shortened V by 1 base and J by 3 bases, and 13 bases separated the two germline ends. The CDR3 sequence is 15 residues long. The CDR3 coding sequence is TGTGCCAGCAGCTTAAGGCCGGGGGATATCTACGAGCAGTACTTC. Translation gives CASSLRPGDIYEQYF.

The chain has TRBV4-3 and TRBJ2-7, with 7 bases identical to TRBD1. Germline-derived CDR1 and CDR2 are LGHNA and YSLEER. V lost 4 bases to trimming and J lost 6 bases; unmatched junction nucleotides: 6. CDR3 size: 13 residues. The CDR3 is CASSLRPGGEQYF. The CDR3 DNA sequence: TGCGCCAGCAGCCTAAGGCCAGGGGGCGAGCAGTACTTC.

The gene calls are TRBV5-1 and TRBJ2-2; D is undetermined. The CDR3 is 15 residues long. V lost 2 bases and J lost 1, with 9 bases in between. Germline CDR1 is SGHRS and CDR2 is YFSETQ. The CDR3 bases are TGCGCCAGCAGCTTTGGGCTAGAGAACACCGGGGAGCTGTTTTTT. Translating it yields CASSFGLENTGELFF.

This rearrangement joins TRBV5-4 to TRBJ2-3, with 14 positions matching TRBD2. V was pared by 5 bases and J by 3 bases, with 11 bases of the junction left unmatched. The germline CDR1 and CDR2 sequences are SGHNT and YYREEE (reference sequence). This CDR3 has 18 residues. The CDR3 loop is CASSHPGLAGVRTDTQYF. The CDR3 DNA reads as TGTGCCAGCAGTCATCCGGGACTAGCGGGAGTAAGGACAGATACGCAGTATTTT. The full variable domain, completed using reference TRBV5-4 and TRBJ2-3, is ETGVTQSPTHLIKTRGQQVTLRCSSQSGHNTVSWYQQALGQGPQFIFQYYREEENGRGNFPPRFSGLQFPNYSSELNVNALELDDSALYLCASSHPGLAGVRTDTQYFGPGTRLTVL.

The chain uses TRBV21-1 and TRBJ2-7; no check of the table's D call, TRBD2, against the DNA was made. TRBV21-1 is tagged as a pseudogene. The CDR3 runs 17 residues. In DNA form, the CDR3 reads TGTGCCAGCAGCATTTACAGTGGCGGCAAAAGAGGGTACGAGCAGTACTTC. It is translated as CASSIYSGGKRGYEQYF.

This chain joins TRBV29-1 and TRBJ1-1, with 7 bases matching TRBD1. The CDR3 has 13 amino acids. Trimming took 6 bases from V and 8 from J; bases not matched to a gene: 12. CDR1 and CDR2 (germline): SQVTM, ANQGSEA. The CDR3 coding sequence is TGCAGCGTCTTACAGGGGCGGGGTTCCGAAGCTTTCTTT. This encodes CSVLQGRGSEAFF.

This chain joins TRBV7-9 and TRBJ2-3; D gene uncertain. The CDR3 is 14 amino acids. In germline, CDR1 is SEHNR, CDR2 FQNEAQ (reference sequence). The V and J ends lost 0 bases and 2 bases respectively, with 6 bases between them. The CDR3 loop is CASSLAADTDTQYF. The CDR3 bases are TGTGCCAGCAGCTTAGCGGCAGACACAGATACGCAGTATTTT.

V usage is TRBV27 and J usage is TRBJ2-7, with 7 nucleotides matching TRBD2. V was pared by 6 bases and J by 2 bases, with 4 bases of the junction left unmatched. There are 13 residues in the CDR3. Germline values: CDR1 MNHEY, CDR2 SMNVEV (reference sequence). The CDR3 spells CASRGLTPYEQYF. The DNA of the CDR3 is TGTGCCAGCAGGGGACTAACCCCCTACGAGCAGTACTTC.

The chain employs TRBV7-2 and TRBJ2-2, with TRBD2 matching 14 bases. Germline CDR1 and CDR2: SGHTA and FQGNSA. CDR3 size: 16 residues. Trimming at V came to 8 bases and at J to 5 bases, leaving 7 bases not matched to a gene. The CDR3 region is CASRNGLAGGTGELFF. The CDR3, as DNA: TGTGCCAGCCGAAACGGACTAGCGGGAGGTACCGGGGAGCTGTTTTTT. Based on the CDR3 plus reference TRBV7-2 and TRBJ2-2, the full variable domain is GAGVSQSPSNKVTEKGKDVELRCDPISGHTALYWYRQSLGQGLEFLIYFQGNSAPDKSGLPSDRFSAERTGGSVSTLTIQRTQQEDSAVYLCASRNGLAGGTGELFFGEGSRLTVL.

Remarks on this clone: Its ends do not fully match the called genes, so a read error is possible. J is TRBJ1-6 and V is TRBV5-1; D gene uncertain. Germline V gene data show CDR1 as SGHRS and CDR2 as YFSETQ. This CDR3 has 13 residues. CDR3 sequence: CASSLAGSSTLHF. Written as DNA, the CDR3 is TGCGCCAGCAGCTTGGCCGGAAGTTCAACCCTCCACTTT.

This sequence joins TRBV21-1 and TRBJ1-2. TRBV21-1 is termed a pseudogene. This CDR3 has 14 residues. The CDR3 loop is CASSKGTNPYGYTF. DNA of the CDR3: TGTGCCAGCAGCAAAGGCACCAACCCCTATGGCTACACCTTC.